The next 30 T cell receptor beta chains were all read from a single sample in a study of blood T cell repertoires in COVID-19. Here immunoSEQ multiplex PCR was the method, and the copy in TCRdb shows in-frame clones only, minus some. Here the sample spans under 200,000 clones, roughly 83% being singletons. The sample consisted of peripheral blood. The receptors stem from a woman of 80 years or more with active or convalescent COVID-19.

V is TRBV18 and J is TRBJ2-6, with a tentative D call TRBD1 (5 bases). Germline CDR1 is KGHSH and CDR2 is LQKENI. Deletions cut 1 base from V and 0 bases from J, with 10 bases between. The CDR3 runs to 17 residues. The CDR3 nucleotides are TGTGCCAGCTCACCACAGGGGCTCGTCTCTGGGGCCAACGTCCTGACTTTC. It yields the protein CASSPQGLVSGANVLTF.

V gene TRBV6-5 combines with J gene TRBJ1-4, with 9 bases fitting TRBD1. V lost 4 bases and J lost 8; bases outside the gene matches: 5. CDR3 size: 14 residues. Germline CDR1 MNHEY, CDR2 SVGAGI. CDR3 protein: CASSSGQGSEKLFF. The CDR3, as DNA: TGTGCCAGCAGTTCGGGACAGGGAAGCGAAAAACTGTTTTTT.

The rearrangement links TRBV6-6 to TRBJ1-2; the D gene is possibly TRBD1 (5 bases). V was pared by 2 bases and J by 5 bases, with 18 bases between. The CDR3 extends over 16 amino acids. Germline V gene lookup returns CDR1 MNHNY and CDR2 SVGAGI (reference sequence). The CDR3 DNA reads TGTGCCAGCAGTTACAAGCGGGCAGCCGGGGGGTATGGCTACACCTTC. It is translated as CASSYKRAAGGYGYTF.

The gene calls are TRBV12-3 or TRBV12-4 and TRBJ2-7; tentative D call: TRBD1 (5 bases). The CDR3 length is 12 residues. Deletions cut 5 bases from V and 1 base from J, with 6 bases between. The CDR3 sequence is CASSTGSYEQYF. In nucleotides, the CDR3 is TGTGCCAGCAGTACAGGATCCTACGAGCAGTACTTC.

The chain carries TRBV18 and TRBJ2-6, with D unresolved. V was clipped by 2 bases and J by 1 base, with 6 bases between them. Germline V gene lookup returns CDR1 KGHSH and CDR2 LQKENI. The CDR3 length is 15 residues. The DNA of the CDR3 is TGTGCCAGCTCACCAAGCCCTTCTGGGGCCAACGTCCTGACTTTC. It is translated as CASSPSPSGANVLTF.

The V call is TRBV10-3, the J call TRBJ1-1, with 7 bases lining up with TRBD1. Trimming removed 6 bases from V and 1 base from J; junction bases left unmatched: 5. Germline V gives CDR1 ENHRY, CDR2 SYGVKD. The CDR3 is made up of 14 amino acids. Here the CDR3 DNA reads TGTGCCATCAGAGAGACAGGGCAGAACACTGAAGCTTTCTTT. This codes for CAIRETGQNTEAFF.

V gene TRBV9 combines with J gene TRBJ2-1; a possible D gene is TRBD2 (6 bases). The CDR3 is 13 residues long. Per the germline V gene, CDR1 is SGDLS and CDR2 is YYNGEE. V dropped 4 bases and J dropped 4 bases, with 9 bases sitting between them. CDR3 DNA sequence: TGTGCCAGCAGCACGGGGGTGTACAATGAGCAGTTCTTC. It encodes CASSTGVYNEQFF.

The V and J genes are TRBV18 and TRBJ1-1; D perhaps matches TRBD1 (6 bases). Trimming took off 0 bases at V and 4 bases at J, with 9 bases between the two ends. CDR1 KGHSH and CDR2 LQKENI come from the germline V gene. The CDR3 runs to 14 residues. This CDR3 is CASSPPAGVTEAFF. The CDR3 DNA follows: TGTGCCAGCTCACCACCGGCAGGGGTCACTGAAGCTTTCTTT.

The DNA for the CDR3 is TGTGCCAGCAGCTCAGGGGGGCGCACTGAAGCTTTCTTT. Its protein is CASSSGGRTEAFF. The rearrangement joins TRBV7-2 to TRBJ1-1, with TRBD1 matching 7 bases. This CDR3 is 13 amino acids long. Germline CDR1 SGHTA, CDR2 FQGNSA. V was pared by 4 bases and J by 4 bases, with 3 bases of the junction left unmatched.

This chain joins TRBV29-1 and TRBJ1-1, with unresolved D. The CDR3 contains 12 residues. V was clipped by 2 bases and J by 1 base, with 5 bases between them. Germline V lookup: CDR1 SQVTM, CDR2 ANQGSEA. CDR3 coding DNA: TGCAGCGTTGAACTTCCGAACACTGAAGCTTTCTTT. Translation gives CSVELPNTEAFF.

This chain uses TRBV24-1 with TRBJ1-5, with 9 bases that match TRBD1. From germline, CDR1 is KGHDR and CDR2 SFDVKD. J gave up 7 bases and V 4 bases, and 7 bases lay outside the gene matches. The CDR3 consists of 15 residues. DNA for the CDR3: TGTGCCACCAGTGACCCACAGGGGGCTAGGCAGCCCCAGCATTTT. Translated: CATSDPQGARQPQHF.

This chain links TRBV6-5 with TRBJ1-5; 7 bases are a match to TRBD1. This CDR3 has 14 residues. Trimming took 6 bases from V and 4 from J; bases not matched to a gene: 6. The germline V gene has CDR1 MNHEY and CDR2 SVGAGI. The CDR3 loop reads CASRGQGGNQPQHF. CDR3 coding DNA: TGTGCCAGCAGAGGGCAGGGGGGTAATCAGCCCCAGCATTTT.

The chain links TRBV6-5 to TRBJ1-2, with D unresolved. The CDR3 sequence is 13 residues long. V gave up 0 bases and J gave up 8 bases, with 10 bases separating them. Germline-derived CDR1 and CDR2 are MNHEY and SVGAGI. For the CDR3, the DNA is TGTGCCAGCAGTTACTCCCCTGAGCGGGGCTACACCTTC. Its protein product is CASSYSPERGYTF.

The CDR3 region has the DNA TGTGCCAGTAGTCCGCAGGGGAAGGGAGAGACCCAGTACTTC. This translates into CASSPQGKGETQYF. The chain joins TRBV19 to TRBJ2-5, with D possibly matching TRBD1 (6 bases). There are 14 residues in the CDR3. Germline V gives CDR1 LNHDA, CDR2 SQIVND (reference sequence). Between the trimmed V and J ends, which lost 5 bases and 4 bases, there was a span of 14 bases.

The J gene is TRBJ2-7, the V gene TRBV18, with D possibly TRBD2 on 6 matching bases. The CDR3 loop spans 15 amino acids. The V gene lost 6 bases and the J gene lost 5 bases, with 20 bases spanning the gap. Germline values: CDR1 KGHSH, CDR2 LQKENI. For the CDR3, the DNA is TGTGCCAGCTCGGCGACTAGTTTGGGTATAGACGAGCAGTACTTC. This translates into CASSATSLGIDEQYF.

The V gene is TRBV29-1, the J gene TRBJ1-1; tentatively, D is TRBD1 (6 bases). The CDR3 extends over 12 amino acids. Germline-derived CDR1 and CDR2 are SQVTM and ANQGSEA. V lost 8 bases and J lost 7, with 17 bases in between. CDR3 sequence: CSSAGGQNEAFF. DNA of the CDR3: TGCAGCTCGGCGGGGGGGCAGAATGAAGCTTTCTTT.

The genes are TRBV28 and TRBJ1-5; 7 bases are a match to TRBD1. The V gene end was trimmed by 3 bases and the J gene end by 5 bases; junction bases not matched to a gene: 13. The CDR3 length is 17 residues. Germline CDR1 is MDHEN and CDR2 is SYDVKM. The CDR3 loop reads CASSFRPTGQDDQPQHF. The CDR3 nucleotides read TGTGCCAGCAGTTTCCGCCCGACCGGACAGGACGATCAGCCCCAGCATTTT.

The CDR3 loop reads CASSAGTSGTGELFF. Written as DNA, the CDR3 is TGCGCCAGCAGCGCCGGGACTAGCGGCACCGGGGAGCTGTTTTTT. The V gene is TRBV5-1, the J gene TRBJ2-2, with 11 nucleotides matching TRBD2. V was pared by 4 bases and J by 4 bases, with 3 bases of the junction left unmatched. In germline, CDR1 is SGHRS, CDR2 YFSETQ. The CDR3 runs to 15 residues.

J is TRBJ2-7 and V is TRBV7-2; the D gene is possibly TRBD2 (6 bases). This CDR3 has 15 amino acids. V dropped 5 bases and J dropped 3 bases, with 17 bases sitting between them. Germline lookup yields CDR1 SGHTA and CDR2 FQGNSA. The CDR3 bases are TGTGCCAGCAGCCCGGGACTGGCGACTAACTACGAGCAGTACTTC. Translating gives CASSPGLATNYEQYF.

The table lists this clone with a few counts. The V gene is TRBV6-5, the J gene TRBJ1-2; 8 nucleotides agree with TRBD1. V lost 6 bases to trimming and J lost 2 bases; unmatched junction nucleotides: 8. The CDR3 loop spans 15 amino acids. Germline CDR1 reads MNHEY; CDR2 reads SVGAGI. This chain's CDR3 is CASRPGQGGNYGYTF. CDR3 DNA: TGTGCCAGCAGACCAGGACAGGGAGGCAACTATGGCTACACCTTC.

The CDR3 DNA reads as TGTGCCATCAGTGACCCAGGACAGGGAAAAGATGGCTACACCTTC. Translation gives CAISDPGQGKDGYTF. The V and J genes are TRBV10-3 and TRBJ1-2; 8 bases are shared with TRBD1. This CDR3 is 15 amino acids long. Germline V gene data show CDR1 as ENHRY and CDR2 as SYGVKD. J was trimmed by 6 bases and V by 3 bases; bases with no gene match: 9.

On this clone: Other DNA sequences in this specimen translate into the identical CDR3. CDR3 nucleotides: TGTGCCAGCACCGGGACAGGGAATTCACCCCTCCACTTT. Protein product: CASTGTGNSPLHF. The chain uses TRBV6-5 and TRBJ1-6, with 9 bases that match TRBD1. Germline V lookup: CDR1 MNHEY, CDR2 SVGAGI. The ends lost 7 bases at V and 7 bases at J; junction bases unmatched: 2. This CDR3 has 13 amino acids.

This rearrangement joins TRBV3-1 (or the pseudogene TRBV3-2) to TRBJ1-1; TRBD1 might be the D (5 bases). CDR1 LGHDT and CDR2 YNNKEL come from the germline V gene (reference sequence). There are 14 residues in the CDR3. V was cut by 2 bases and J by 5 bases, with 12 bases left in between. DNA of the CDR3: TGTGCCAGCAGCCAATATGGGGGGAAGACTGAAGCTTTCTTT. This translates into CASSQYGGKTEAFF.

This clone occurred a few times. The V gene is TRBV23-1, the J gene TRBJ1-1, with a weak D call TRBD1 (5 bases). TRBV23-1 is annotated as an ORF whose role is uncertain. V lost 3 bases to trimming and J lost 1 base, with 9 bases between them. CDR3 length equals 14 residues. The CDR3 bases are TGCGCCAGCAGTCAGGGGCAGCGGAACACTGAAGCTTTCTTT. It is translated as CASSQGQRNTEAFF.

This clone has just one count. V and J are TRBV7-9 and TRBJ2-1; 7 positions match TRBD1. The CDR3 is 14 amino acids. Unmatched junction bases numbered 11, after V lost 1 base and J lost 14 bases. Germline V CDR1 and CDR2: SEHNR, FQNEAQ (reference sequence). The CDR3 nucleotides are TGTGCCAGCAGCTTAGAGCTACAGGGGTTAGGGAAGTTCTTC. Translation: CASSLELQGLGKFF.

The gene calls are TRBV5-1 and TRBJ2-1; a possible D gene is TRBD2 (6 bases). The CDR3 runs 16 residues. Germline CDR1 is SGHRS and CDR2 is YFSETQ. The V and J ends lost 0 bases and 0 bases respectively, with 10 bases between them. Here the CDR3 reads CASSLDTSSSYNEQFF. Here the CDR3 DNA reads TGCGCCAGCAGCTTGGACACTAGCAGCTCCTACAATGAGCAGTTCTTC.

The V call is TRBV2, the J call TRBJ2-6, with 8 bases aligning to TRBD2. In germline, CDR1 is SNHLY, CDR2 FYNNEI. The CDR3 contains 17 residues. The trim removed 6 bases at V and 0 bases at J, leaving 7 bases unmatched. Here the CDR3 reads CASRQRGGSSGANVLTF. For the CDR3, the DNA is TGTGCCAGCAGACAACGGGGGGGTTCCTCTGGGGCCAACGTCCTGACTTTC.

The CDR3 bases are TGTGCCAGCATTGAGGCTTCGGAGCAGTTCTTC. As protein: CASIEASEQFF. The chain combines TRBV7-9 with TRBJ2-1, with D unclear. Germline CDR1 SEHNR, CDR2 FQNEAQ (reference sequence). Trimming left V 7 bases short and J 10 bases short, with 11 bases between. The length of the CDR3 is 11 residues.

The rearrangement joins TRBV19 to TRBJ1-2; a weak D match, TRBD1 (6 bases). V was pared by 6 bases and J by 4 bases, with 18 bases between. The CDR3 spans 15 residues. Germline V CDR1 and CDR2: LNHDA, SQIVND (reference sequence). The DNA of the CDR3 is TGTGCCAGTAGGCCCACAGGGCTTGTCCCCTATGGCTACACCTTC. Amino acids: CASRPTGLVPYGYTF.

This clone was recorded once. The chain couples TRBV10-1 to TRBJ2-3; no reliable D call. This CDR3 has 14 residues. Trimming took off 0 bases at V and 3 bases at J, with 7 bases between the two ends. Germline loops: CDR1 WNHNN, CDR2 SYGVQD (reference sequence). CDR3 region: CASSESWQTDTQYF. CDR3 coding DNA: TGCGCCAGCAGTGAGTCCTGGCAGACAGATACGCAGTATTTT.